This T cell receptor (beta chain) was profiled in a study of T cells after yellow fever vaccination. Study results and limitations: Clones from primary vaccination mostly reappeared after the booster (roughly 97% CD4, approximately 86% CD8).

TCRdb redid the calling of the 5' RACE reads with MiXCR, one entry per CDR3 protein. This sample has about 430,000 distinct CDR3 sequences, with around 20% found just once. Trimming removed 0 bases from V and 2 bases from J, with 15 bases in between. The CDR3 covers 17 residues. Germline V gives CDR1 SGDLS, CDR2 YYNGEE. As for this clonotype: Its specificity is unknown.

The material sequenced was PBMCs, taken before the yellow fever booster vaccination. This chain joins TRBV9 and TRBJ2-1; TRBD1 might be the D (6 bases). The receptor was derived from a man aged 18 to 29 who received the YFV17D yellow fever vaccine. CDR3 bases: TGTGCCAGCAGCGTAGGTGCACAGGGCAGCCCCTACAATGAGCAGTTCTTC. This gives the protein CASSVGAQGSPYNEQFF.